These T cell receptor beta chains were read from a single sample in a study of T cell responses to AZD1222 COVID-19 vaccine. TCRdb's table, derived via immunoSEQ multiplex PCR, lists solely in-frame clones and lacks some. The top ten hold around 4.9% of the sample, which has about 160,000 clones, 80% to 90% seen once. Sequenced here: peripheral blood, sampled on day 0 of AZD1222 vaccination. All receptors derive from an adult in good health. Each CDR3 is given with its conserved first and last residue. The D gene is left open where the match is weak. A clone size is listed for some rows: how often the clone was seen (once, few, many), or a class if it is expanded.

V gene: TRBV15; J gene: TRBJ1-1; clone size: -; D gene: -; CDR3 DNA: TGTGCCACCAGCCCAGGGAGCGGGGGCCTCACTGAAGCTTTCTTT; CDR3 protein: CATSPGSGGLTEAFF
V gene: TRBV28; J gene: TRBJ2-1; clone size: -; D gene: -; CDR3 DNA: TGTGCCAGCAGTTTAGGCGGAAGCTCCTACAATGAGCAGTTCTTC; CDR3 protein: CASSLGGSSYNEQFF
V gene: TRBV6-5; J gene: TRBJ1-1; clone size: once; D gene: -; CDR3 DNA: TGTGCCAGCAGTTACGGTAGGCAGCACACTGAAGCTTTCTTT; CDR3 protein: CASSYGRQHTEAFF
V gene: TRBV7-9; J gene: TRBJ1-5; clone size: -; D gene: -; CDR3 DNA: TGTGCCAGCAGCCTGCACGGTAGCAATCAGCCCCAGCATTTT; CDR3 protein: CASSLHGSNQPQHF
V gene: TRBV7-2; J gene: TRBJ1-1; clone size: -; D gene: TRBD1; CDR3 DNA: TGTGCCAGCAGCTTAGGAGCGGACAGGGGCACTGAAGCTTTCTTT; CDR3 protein: CASSLGADRGTEAFF
V gene: TRBV4-3; J gene: TRBJ2-3; clone size: few; D gene: -; CDR3 DNA: TGCGCCAGCAGCCAAGATCTTTCAATAGGGGGGGGCGGATGGATGTATACGCAGTATTTT; CDR3 protein: CASSQDLSIGGGGWMYTQYF
V gene: TRBV4-1; J gene: TRBJ2-7; clone size: -; D gene: TRBD2; CDR3 DNA: TGCGCCAGCAGCCAAGCCGGTAAAAGGCGGGAGGGGACCCGCGAGCAGTACTTC; CDR3 protein: CASSQAGKRREGTREQYF
V gene: TRBV15; J gene: TRBJ1-1; clone size: -; D gene: TRBD1; CDR3 DNA: TGTGCCACCAGCCAGGGGGGTTTTGCAGGGGTGGACACTGAAGCTTTCTTT; CDR3 protein: CATSQGGFAGVDTEAFF
V gene: TRBV19; J gene: TRBJ1-5; clone size: -; D gene: -; CDR3 DNA: TGTGCCAGTAAGGTGGCAGCCGGCAATCAGCCCCAGCATTTT; CDR3 protein: CASKVAAGNQPQHF
V gene: TRBV28; J gene: TRBJ1-1; clone size: -; D gene: -; CDR3 DNA: TGTGCCAGCAGTTTGAGTGGGCAGGGCCCGGGCGGCACTGAAGCTTTCTTT; CDR3 protein: CASSLSGQGPGGTEAFF
V gene: TRBV21-1; J gene: TRBJ1-1; clone size: once; D gene: -; CDR3 DNA: TGTGCCAGCAGCAAGATAGGGGCAGGGGGCCGGGGTTGCACTGAAGCTTTCTTT; CDR3 protein: CASSKIGAGGRGCTEAFF
V gene: TRBV28; J gene: TRBJ1-2; clone size: -; D gene: TRBD1; CDR3 DNA: TGTGCCGATCATTGGGACAGGGAGAGGCATGGCTACACCTTC; CDR3 protein: CADHWDRERHGYTF
V gene: TRBV4-2; J gene: TRBJ2-7; clone size: -; D gene: -; CDR3 DNA: TGTGCCAGCAGCCAAGGATCCTCGGGGTACGAGCAGTACTTC; CDR3 protein: CASSQGSSGYEQYF
V gene: TRBV9; J gene: TRBJ1-1; clone size: -; D gene: TRBD1; CDR3 DNA: TGTGCCAGCAACCCAGGGGGTGGAACTGAAGCTTTCTTT; CDR3 protein: CASNPGGGTEAFF
V gene: TRBV5-1; J gene: TRBJ1-2; clone size: -; D gene: TRBD1; CDR3 DNA: TGCGCCAGCAGCTCGGACAGGGGGCTGGGCTACACCTTC; CDR3 protein: CASSSDRGLGYTF
V gene: TRBV20-1; J gene: TRBJ1-4; clone size: few; D gene: -; CDR3 DNA: TGCAGTGCTAGTAGGGATCGGCTTCCCCCGATTTTT; CDR3 protein: CSASRDRLPPIF
V gene: TRBV7-2; J gene: TRBJ2-3; clone size: -; D gene: TRBD2; CDR3 DNA: TGTGCCAGCAGCCCCGGGACTAGCGGGAGGAGTATAGATACGCAGTATTTT; CDR3 protein: CASSPGTSGRSIDTQYF
V gene: TRBV6-5; J gene: TRBJ2-1; clone size: -; D gene: TRBD2; CDR3 DNA: TGTGCCAGCAGAGCGGGAGTAGAATCCTACAATGAGCAGTTCTTC; CDR3 protein: CASRAGVESYNEQFF
V gene: TRBV4-1; J gene: TRBJ1-2; clone size: -; D gene: -; CDR3 DNA: TGCGCCAGCAGCCAAGAGGAGGGGCTCTATGGCTACACCTTC; CDR3 protein: CASSQEEGLYGYTF
V gene: TRBV28; J gene: TRBJ2-1; clone size: -; D gene: -; CDR3 DNA: TGTGCCAGCAGGCCGACCCCGGGCGACCACAATGAGCAGTTCTTC; CDR3 protein: CASRPTPGDHNEQFF
V gene: TRBV4-1; J gene: TRBJ2-7; clone size: -; D gene: -; CDR3 DNA: TGCGCCAGCAGCCAAGATCTCTTTGTCGGTGGGAGCTCCTACGAGCAGTACTTC; CDR3 protein: CASSQDLFVGGSSYEQYF
V gene: TRBV28; J gene: TRBJ2-3; clone size: -; D gene: TRBD1; CDR3 DNA: TGTGCCAGCAGTTCACCGAAGGCAGGGGGCACGAGGGCAACAGATACGCAGTATTTT; CDR3 protein: CASSSPKAGGTRATDTQYF
V gene: TRBV7-9; J gene: TRBJ2-5; clone size: -; D gene: -; CDR3 DNA: TGTGCCAGCAGCTTAATGGGGGGTCAAGAGACCCAGTACTTC; CDR3 protein: CASSLMGGQETQYF
V gene: TRBV28; J gene: TRBJ2-7; clone size: -; D gene: -; CDR3 DNA: TGTGCCAGCAGTTTATATCTAGTAACCTACGAGCAGTACTTC; CDR3 protein: CASSLYLVTYEQYF